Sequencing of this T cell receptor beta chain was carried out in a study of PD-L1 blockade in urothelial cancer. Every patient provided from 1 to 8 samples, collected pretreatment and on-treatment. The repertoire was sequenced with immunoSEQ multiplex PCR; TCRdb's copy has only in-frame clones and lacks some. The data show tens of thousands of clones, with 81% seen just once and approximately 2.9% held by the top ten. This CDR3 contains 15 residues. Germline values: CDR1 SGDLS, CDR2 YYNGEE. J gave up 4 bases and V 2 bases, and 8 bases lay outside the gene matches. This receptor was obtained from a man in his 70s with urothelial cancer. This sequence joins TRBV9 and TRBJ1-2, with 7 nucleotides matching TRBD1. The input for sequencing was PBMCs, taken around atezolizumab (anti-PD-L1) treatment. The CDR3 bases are TGTGCCAGCAGCGTTGGACAGGCGGCTCCCTATGGCTACACCTTC. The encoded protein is CASSVGQAAPYGYTF.